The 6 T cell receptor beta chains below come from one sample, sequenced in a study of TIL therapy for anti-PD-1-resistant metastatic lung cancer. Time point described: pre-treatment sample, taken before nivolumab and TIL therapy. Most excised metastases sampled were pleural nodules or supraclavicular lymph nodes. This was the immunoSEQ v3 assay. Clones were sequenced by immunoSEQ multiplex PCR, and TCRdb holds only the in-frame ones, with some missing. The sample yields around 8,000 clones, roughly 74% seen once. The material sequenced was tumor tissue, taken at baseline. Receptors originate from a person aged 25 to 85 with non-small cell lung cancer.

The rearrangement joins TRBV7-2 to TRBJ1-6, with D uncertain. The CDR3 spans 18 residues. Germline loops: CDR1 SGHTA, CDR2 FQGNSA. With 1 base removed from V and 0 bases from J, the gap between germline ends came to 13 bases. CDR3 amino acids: CASSLGWPGSSYNSPLHF. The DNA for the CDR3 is TGTGCCAGCAGCTTAGGATGGCCAGGTAGCTCCTATAATTCACCCCTCCACTTT.

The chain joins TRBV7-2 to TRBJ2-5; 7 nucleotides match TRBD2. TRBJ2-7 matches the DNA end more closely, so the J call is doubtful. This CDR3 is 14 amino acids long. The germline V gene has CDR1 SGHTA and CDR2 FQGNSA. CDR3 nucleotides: TGTGCCAGCAGCGGGGGGGACGCTTCCTACGAGCAGTACTTC. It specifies CASSGGDASYEQYF.

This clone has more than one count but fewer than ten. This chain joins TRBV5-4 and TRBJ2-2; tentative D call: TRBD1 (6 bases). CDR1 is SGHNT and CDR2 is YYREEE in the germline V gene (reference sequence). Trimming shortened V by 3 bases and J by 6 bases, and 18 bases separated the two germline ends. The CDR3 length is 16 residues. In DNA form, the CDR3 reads TGTGCCAGCAGCTCGCTCACAGGGTACGCGGCCGGGGAGCTGTTTTTT. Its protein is CASSSLTGYAAGELFF.

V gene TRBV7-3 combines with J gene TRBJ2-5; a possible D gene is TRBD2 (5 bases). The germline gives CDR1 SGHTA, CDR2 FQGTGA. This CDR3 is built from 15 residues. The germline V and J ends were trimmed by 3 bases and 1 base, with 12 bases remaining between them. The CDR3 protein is CASSFWLAPQETQYF. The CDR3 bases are TGTGCCAGCAGCTTTTGGCTAGCCCCCCAAGAGACCCAGTACTTC.

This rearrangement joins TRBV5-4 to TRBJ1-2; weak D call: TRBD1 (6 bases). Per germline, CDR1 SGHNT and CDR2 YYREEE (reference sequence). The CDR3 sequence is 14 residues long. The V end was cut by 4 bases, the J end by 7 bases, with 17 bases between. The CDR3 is CASSPKTGTGGYTF. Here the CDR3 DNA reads TGTGCCAGCAGCCCGAAGACAGGTACGGGTGGCTACACCTTC. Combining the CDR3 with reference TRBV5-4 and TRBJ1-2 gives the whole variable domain ETGVTQSPTHLIKTRGQQVTLRCSSQSGHNTVSWYQQALGQGPQFIFQYYREEENGRGNFPPRFSGLQFPNYSSELNVNALELDDSALYLCASSPKTGTGGYTFGSGTRLTVV.

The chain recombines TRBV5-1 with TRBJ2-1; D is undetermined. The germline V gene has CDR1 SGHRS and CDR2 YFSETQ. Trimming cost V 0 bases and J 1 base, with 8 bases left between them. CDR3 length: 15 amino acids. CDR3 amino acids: CASSLEVSSYNEQFF. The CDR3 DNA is TGCGCCAGCAGCTTGGAAGTTTCATCCTACAATGAGCAGTTCTTC. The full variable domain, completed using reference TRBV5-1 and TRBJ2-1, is KAGVTQTPRYLIKTRGQQVTLSCSPISGHRSVSWYQQTPGQGLQFLFEYFSETQRNKGNFPGRFSGRQFSNSRSEMNVSTLELGDSALYLCASSLEVSSYNEQFFGPGTRLTVL.